These 7 T cell receptor beta chains originate from one sample sequenced in a study of cytomegalovirus exposure and HLA in healthy donors. The assay was immunoSEQ multiplex PCR, and TCRdb's table has in-frame clones only and misses some. Of about 50,000 clones listed, over 75% are singletons. Sequencing was done on a sample of PBMCs. The receptors come from a woman in her 30s in good health and CMV-seronegative.

V gene TRBV6-1 combines with J gene TRBJ2-7, with D hard to call. The CDR3 loop spans 12 amino acids. The V and J ends lost 0 bases and 6 bases respectively, with 6 bases between them. CDR1 MNHNS and CDR2 SASEGT come from the germline V gene. The DNA of the CDR3 is TGTGCCAGCAGTGAAGCCTATAGCGAGCAGTACTTC. It codes for CASSEAYSEQYF.

The chain combines TRBV5-6 with TRBJ2-5; D unclear. There are 14 residues in the CDR3. Germline assignment: CDR1 SGHDT and CDR2 YYEEEE. Trimming removed 4 bases from V and 1 base from J, with 11 bases in between. Here the CDR3 reads CASSLRGPQETQYF. DNA for the CDR3: TGTGCCAGCAGCCTACGAGGCCCCCAAGAGACCCAGTACTTC. The whole variable domain, filled in from reference TRBV5-6 and TRBJ2-5, reads DAGVTQSPTHLIKTRGQQVTLRCSPKSGHDTVSWYQQALGQGPQFIFQYYEEEERQRGNFPDRFSGHQFPNYSSELNVNALLLGDSALYLCASSLRGPQETQYFGPGTRLLVL.

The CDR3, as DNA: TGTGCCAGCAGCCCCCCCGGGACAGGGGGGAAGAACACTGAAGCTTTCTTT. Its protein is CASSPPGTGGKNTEAFF. The rearrangement joins TRBV28 to TRBJ1-1, with 11 bases that match TRBD1. J gave up 1 base and V 6 bases, and 10 bases lay outside the gene matches. There are 17 residues in the CDR3. Germline loops: CDR1 MDHEN, CDR2 SYDVKM. The complete variable domain, with remaining parts taken from reference TRBV28 and TRBJ1-1, reads DVKVTQSSRYLVKRTGEKVFLECVQDMDHENMFWYRQDPGLGLRLIYFSYDVKMKEKGDIPEGYSVSREKKERFSLILESASTNQTSMYLCASSPPGTGGKNTEAFFGQGTRLTVV.

The V gene is TRBV27, the J gene TRBJ1-2, with D hard to call. This CDR3 contains 16 residues. Trimming took off 0 bases at V and 0 bases at J, with 11 bases between the two ends. Germline V gene lookup returns CDR1 MNHEY and CDR2 SMNVEV (reference sequence). The CDR3 sequence: CASSLSLPLANYGYTF. CDR3 bases: TGTGCCAGCAGTTTATCTCTTCCCTTAGCTAACTATGGCTACACCTTC.

Points on this clone: A junction boundary mismatches the germline segment, possibly from a read error. The rearrangement joins TRBV20-1 to TRBJ2-1, with TRBD2 matching over 8 bases. The CDR3 runs 11 residues. Germline loops: CDR1 DFQATT, CDR2 SNEGSKA (reference sequence). In DNA, the CDR3 is TGCAGTGCCAGAGGACTAGCAGAGCAGTTCTTC. Protein product: CSARGLAEQFF.

The V call is TRBV9, the J call TRBJ2-3; a weak D match, TRBD2 (5 bases). V was trimmed by 2 bases and J by 8 bases, leaving 9 bases between them. CDR1 is SGDLS and CDR2 is YYNGEE in the germline V gene. This CDR3 contains 12 residues. CDR3: CASSVSRGTQYF. The CDR3 nucleotides are TGTGCCAGCAGCGTCTCACGGGGTACGCAGTATTTT.

The CDR3 region has the DNA TGTGCCAGCAGTTTTGGAGGGATCGATCAGCCCCAGCATTTT. This sequence encodes CASSFGGIDQPQHF. The chain links TRBV28 to TRBJ1-5; D unclear. The CDR3 length is 14 residues. The V end was cut by 3 bases, the J end by 5 bases, with 11 bases between. The germline V gene encodes CDR1 MDHEN and CDR2 SYDVKM.